Below are 4 T cell receptor beta chains sequenced from a single sample in a study of T cell repertoires in aging, cancer and after chemotherapy. TCR beta rearrangements were amplified from peripheral blood genomic DNA. Rearranged V-D-J TRB sequences were amplified with a mixed TRB-A/B primer pool. One entry per CDR3 protein, called by TCRdb with MiXCR from the multiplex PCR reads. The repertoire holds about 4,100 distinct CDR3 sequences, with 25% as singletons. The material sequenced was blood. These receptors were obtained from a human donor with a solid tumor.

Judged by abundance, this clonotype is medium-sized. CDR3 region: CASSLRGSNQPQHF. The CDR3 bases are TGTGCCAGCTCCCTCCGGGGTAGCAATCAGCCCCAGCATTTT. The chain carries TRBV6-5 and TRBJ1-5; the D is unclear. The V end lost 8 bases, the J end lost 0 bases, and 11 bases lay between the germline ends. Germline CDR1 reads MNHEY; CDR2 reads SVGAGI. The CDR3 is 14 residues long.

The V and J genes are TRBV24-1 and TRBJ1-2, with 7 bases fitting TRBD1. Per germline, CDR1 KGHDR and CDR2 SFDVKD. The CDR3 extends over 12 amino acids. The V gene end was trimmed by 3 bases and the J gene end by 8 bases; junction bases not matched to a gene: 2. CDR3 nucleotide sequence: TGTGCCACCAGTGATGACAGGGTAGGCTACACCTTC. This sequence encodes CATSDDRVGYTF.

Only a few counts were recorded for this clonotype. The genes are TRBV20-1 and TRBJ2-1; D not resolved. Between the trimmed V and J ends, which lost 5 bases and 4 bases, there was a span of 12 bases. The CDR3 loop spans 13 amino acids. Germline loops: CDR1 DFQATT, CDR2 SNEGSKA (reference sequence). In DNA, the CDR3 is TGCAGTGCTCCAGCGCCGGAATACAATGAGCAGTTCTTC. Residues: CSAPAPEYNEQFF.

This clonotype has only one observation. The rearrangement links TRBV29-1 to TRBJ2-1; 9 positions match TRBD2. The CDR3 is 14 amino acids. The germline gives CDR1 SQVTM, CDR2 ANQGSEA. The V gene end was trimmed by 6 bases and the J gene end by 5 bases; junction bases not matched to a gene: 8. CDR3: CSVLTSGSNNEQFF. DNA for the CDR3: TGCAGCGTCCTCACTAGCGGGTCCAACAATGAGCAGTTCTTC.